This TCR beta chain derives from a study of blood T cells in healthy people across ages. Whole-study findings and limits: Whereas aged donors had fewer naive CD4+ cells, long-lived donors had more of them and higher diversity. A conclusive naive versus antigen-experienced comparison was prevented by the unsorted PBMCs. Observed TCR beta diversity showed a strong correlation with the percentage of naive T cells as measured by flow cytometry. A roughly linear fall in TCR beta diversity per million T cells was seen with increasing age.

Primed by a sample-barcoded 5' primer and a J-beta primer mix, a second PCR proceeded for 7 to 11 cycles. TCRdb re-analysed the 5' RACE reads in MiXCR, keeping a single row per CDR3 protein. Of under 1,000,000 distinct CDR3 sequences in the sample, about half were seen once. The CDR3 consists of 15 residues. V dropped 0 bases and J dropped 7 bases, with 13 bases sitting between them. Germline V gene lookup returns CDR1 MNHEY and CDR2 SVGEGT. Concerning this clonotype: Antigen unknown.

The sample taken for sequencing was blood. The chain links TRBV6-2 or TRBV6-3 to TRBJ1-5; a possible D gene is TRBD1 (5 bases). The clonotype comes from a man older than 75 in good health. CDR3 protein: CASSYSSQGWQPQHF. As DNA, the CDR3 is TGTGCCAGCAGTTACTCCTCCCAGGGTTGGCAGCCCCAGCATTTT.